What follows are 14 T cell receptor beta chains derived from one specimen sequenced in a study of OX40 agonist ivuxolimab in advanced cancers. TCRdb's table, derived via immunoSEQ multiplex PCR, lists solely in-frame clones and lacks some. The sample holds 34,000 or so clones, 80% to 85% seen once. Sequencing used CD4+ or CD8+ T cells sorted from blood, obtained in a trial of the OX40 agonist ivuxolimab. The receptors shown here come from an adult with an advanced solid tumor such as melanoma, head and neck, liver or kidney cancer.

The chain employs TRBV7-2 and TRBJ1-6; D uncertain. V lost 5 bases to trimming and J lost 10 bases, with 12 bases between them. CDR3 size: 13 residues. CDR1 is SGHTA, CDR2 FQGNSA, per germline. The CDR3 loop is CASSRAGNSPLHF. The CDR3 DNA reads TGTGCCAGCAGCCGTGCGGGGAACTCACCCCTCCACTTT.

The V gene is TRBV19, the J gene TRBJ1-4; 8 bases fit TRBD1. V shed 4 bases, J shed 8 bases, and the junction held 9 bases outside the gene matches. Germline V CDR1 and CDR2: LNHDA, SQIVND (reference sequence). The CDR3 has 15 residues. The CDR3 protein is CASSNPQGGTEKLFF. Here the CDR3 DNA reads TGTGCCAGTAGTAACCCACAGGGGGGAACAGAAAAACTGTTTTTT.

The chain is built from TRBV5-1 and TRBJ2-7; 9 bases fit TRBD1. The germline V gene encodes CDR1 SGHRS and CDR2 YFSETQ. This CDR3 region has 13 residues. Germline trimming cut 2 bases from V and 6 bases from J; bases unmatched to any gene: 3. The CDR3 nucleotides are TGCGCCAGCAGCTTTCCGGGACAGGGCGAGCAGTACTTC. It yields the protein CASSFPGQGEQYF.

The chain joins TRBV27 to TRBJ1-5; TRBD1 matches at 7 bases. From germline, CDR1 is MNHEY and CDR2 SMNVEV (reference sequence). After removal of 0 bases from V and 1 base from J, the junction contained 6 bases not matched to a gene. The CDR3 totals 17 residues. DNA of the CDR3: TGTGCCAGCAGTTTATCCCAGACAGGGAAGAGCAATCAGCCCCAGCATTTT. Amino acids: CASSLSQTGKSNQPQHF.

V and J are TRBV2 and TRBJ1-3; tentatively, D is TRBD1 (5 bases). The CDR3 is 14 residues long. Germline V gives CDR1 SNHLY, CDR2 FYNNEI. V was trimmed by 4 bases and J by 1 base, leaving 8 bases between them. CDR3 residues: CASSGQGSGNTIYF. The CDR3 bases are TGTGCCAGCAGTGGGCAGGGATCTGGAAACACCATATATTTT.

The rearrangement uses TRBV7-2 and TRBJ2-5, with D perhaps TRBD2 (6 bases). Trimming stripped 1 base from V and 1 base from J, with 13 bases between. This CDR3 contains 16 residues. The germline gives CDR1 SGHTA, CDR2 FQGNSA. The CDR3 DNA reads as TGTGCCAGCAGCTTAGGCCCGGGGGTTTTCCAAGAGACCCAGTACTTC. This encodes CASSLGPGVFQETQYF.

The chain couples TRBV15 to TRBJ2-1; D is unclear. Trimming stripped 0 bases from V and 8 bases from J, with 11 bases between. Germline V gene sequence: CDR1 LNHNV, CDR2 YYDKDF (reference sequence). The CDR3 runs 14 residues. CDR3 amino acids: CATSRDLTRDEQFF. The CDR3 DNA is TGTGCCACCAGCAGAGATTTAACCCGTGATGAGCAGTTCTTC.

The chain links TRBV19 to TRBJ1-1, with 8 bases fitting TRBD1. The CDR3 has 16 amino acids. Germline V gene data show CDR1 as LNHDA and CDR2 as SQIVND (reference sequence). Losses at the gene ends were 5 bases for V and 5 bases for J; bases not matched to a gene: 13. The CDR3 DNA reads TGTGCCAGTAGTCTCGGAGGACAGGGAATAAGGACTGAAGCTTTCTTT. Amino acid sequence: CASSLGGQGIRTEAFF.

To note about this clone: This may come from a read error, since a much larger clone is one base off. The rearrangement links TRBV11-2 to TRBJ1-2, with D possibly being TRBD1 (5 bases). The germline V gene encodes CDR1 SGHAT and CDR2 FQNNGV. The ends were cut back, 4 bases at V and 8 bases at J, with 20 bases in the middle. CDR3 size: 15 residues. The CDR3: CASSSRGVPGLGYTF. In DNA, the CDR3 is TGTGCCAGCAGCTCTAGAGGGGTCCCAGGGCTCGGCTACACCTTC.

The chain is built from TRBV5-1 and TRBJ2-3; no reliable D call. V was cut by 0 bases and J by 2 bases, with 7 bases left in between. Per germline, CDR1 SGHRS and CDR2 YFSETQ. The CDR3 spans 14 residues. The DNA for the CDR3 is TGCGCCAGCAGCTTGGGGTCCCCCACAGATACGCAGTATTTT. This encodes CASSLGSPTDTQYF.

CDR3 bases: TGTGCCAGCAGCCCGGCTTTGGGACAGGGGGCCTACGAGCAGTACTTC. Translated, it gives CASSPALGQGAYEQYF. The chain employs TRBV11-2 and TRBJ2-7, with TRBD1 identical over 11 bases. Germline values: CDR1 SGHAT, CDR2 FQNNGV. V dropped 5 bases and J dropped 2; count of bases not matched to a gene: 8. This CDR3 has 16 residues.

This sequence joins TRBV6-5 and TRBJ1-1; D is unresolved. Per the germline V gene, CDR1 is MNHEY and CDR2 is SVGAGI. The CDR3 has 13 amino acids. Between the trimmed V and J ends, which lost 8 bases and 4 bases, there was a span of 14 bases. The CDR3 reads CASFGRGATEAFF. The CDR3, as DNA: TGTGCCAGCTTCGGACGGGGAGCCACTGAAGCTTTCTTT.

The genes are TRBV4-3 and TRBJ1-6; no clear D gene. Germline CDR1 LGHNA, CDR2 YSLEER. The CDR3 is made up of 15 amino acids. The V and J ends lost 1 base and 5 bases respectively, with 9 bases between them. CDR3 amino acids: CASSQAIQNNSPLHF. The CDR3 coding sequence is TGCGCCAGCAGCCAAGCTATACAGAATAATTCACCCCTCCACTTT.

As regards this clone: Relative to the germline gene, one junction end is altered; a read error may explain this. In the same sample, other DNA sequences code for this CDR3. The V gene is TRBV27, the J gene TRBJ1-1; TRBD1 is a possible D gene (5 bases). The CDR3 has 14 amino acids. Germline V gene lookup returns CDR1 MNHEY and CDR2 SMNVEV (reference sequence). Written as DNA, the CDR3 is TGTGCCAGCAGTTGGTTGACGGGGGGGACTGAGGCTTTCTTT. Translated: CASSWLTGGTEAFF.